The clone carrying this T cell receptor (beta chain) was seen ten or more times. The entry originates in a study of CD8 T cells in ankylosing spondylitis. TCRdb analysed the 5' RACE reads with MiXCR anew, one entry per CDR3 protein. Here the sample spans around 300,000 distinct CDR3 sequences, approximately 10% being singletons. The CDR3 runs 14 residues. Germline loops: CDR1 SGHTA, CDR2 FQGNSA. The V and J ends lost 1 base and 4 bases respectively, with 10 bases between them. This chain uses TRBV7-2 with TRBJ1-2; D possibly corresponds to TRBD1 (6 bases). The material sequenced was blood, either unsorted or a sorted T cell fraction (not recorded which). The clonotype comes from a female donor with ankylosing spondylitis or in good health (not recorded which). Here the CDR3 reads CASSLVGRGYGYTF. For the CDR3, the DNA is TGTGCCAGCAGCTTAGTCGGCAGGGGCTATGGCTACACCTTC.